This is a list of T cell receptor beta chains from one sample in a study of blood T cells in healthy people across ages. MiXCR, applied by TCRdb to the 5' RACE reads, yields one record per CDR3 protein. The sample includes more than 700,000 distinct CDR3 sequences, 53% of them seen just once. Sequenced material: blood. These receptors all come from a man of 80 years or more in good health. Each CDR3 is given with its conserved first and last residue. Clone size is stated in some rows and not others, as once, few, many or a class when expanded.

v_call	clone_size	cdr3_aa
TRBV9	once	CASSMTGWMNTEAFF
TRBV7-3	many	CASSSGLAGVDTQYF
TRBV2	.	CASILGLAGGFDTQYF
TRBV15	few	CATSKTGEQYF
TRBV20-1	.	CSASLAGVRYEQYF
TRBV20-1	.	CSATNNLQGDYGYTF
TRBV3-1	.	CASSQDRRTERDNEQFF
TRBV4-2	few	CASSQVGDFAGEQFF
TRBV29-1	few	CSVVRSSYEQYF
TRBV20-1	once	CSADPGQGISGANVLTF
TRBV9	.	CASSVDATEAFF
TRBV5-1	.	CASSQNSGTPKNEQFF
TRBV6-6	.	CASNGGGVETQYF
TRBV6-5	.	CASSPAENTEAFF
TRBV6-1	.	CASRQGGTEAFF
TRBV6-1	.	CASSDQTGTGELFF
TRBV25-1	few	CERQGKASVASIGSPLHF
TRBV25-1	.	CASSEFRSEAFF
TRBV4-2	.	CASSQTPGQGVGRAFF
TRBV25-1	.	CATEGLEDEQFF
TRBV19	.	CASSPGNRDGYTF
TRBV9	.	CASSVGLSGTYEQYF
TRBV5-1	few	CASSLARRGGTEAFF
TRBV27	.	CASSFGGGSNQPLHF
TRBV6-1	.	CASSQWGHTYEQYF
TRBV6-5	.	CASRPTGIYGYTF
TRBV29-1	.	CSVERGYEQFF
TRBV5-1	few	CASSSRDSYNEQFF
TRBV13	.	CASSEDSKQETQYF
TRBV3-1	few	CASSHRTGGSYEQYF
TRBV10-3	.	CAISDLGQGEKAQYF
TRBV2	once	CASVGTRFDKYF
TRBV18	.	CASSQFRESQNQPQYF
TRBV20-1	.	CSVRKTNTGELFF
TRBV27	.	CASSFHPRLVNEQFF
TRBV5-1	.	CASSTGQLAAYEQYF
TRBV12-3/TRBV12-4	.	CASSLRQPSGANVLTF
TRBV7-9	.	CASTQSGFEQFF
TRBV13	many	CASSPGLGYEQYF
TRBV29-1	few	CSVAGTSGSLGSYEQYF